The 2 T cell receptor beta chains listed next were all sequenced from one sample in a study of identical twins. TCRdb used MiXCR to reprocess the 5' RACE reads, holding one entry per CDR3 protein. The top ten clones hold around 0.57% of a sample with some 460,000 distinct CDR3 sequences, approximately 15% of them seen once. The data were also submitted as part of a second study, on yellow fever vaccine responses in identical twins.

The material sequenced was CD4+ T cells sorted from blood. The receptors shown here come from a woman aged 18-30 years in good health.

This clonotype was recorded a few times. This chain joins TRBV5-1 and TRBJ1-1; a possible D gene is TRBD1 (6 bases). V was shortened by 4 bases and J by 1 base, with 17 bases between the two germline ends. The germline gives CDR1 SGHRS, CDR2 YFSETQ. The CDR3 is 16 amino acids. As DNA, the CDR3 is TGCGCCAGCAGCCCGACAGGTCCTGGAGCGAACACTGAAGCTTTCTTT. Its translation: CASSPTGPGANTEAFF.

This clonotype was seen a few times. CDR3 bases: TGTGCCAGCAGTCCACAGGGCAAGGGGGCCAACGTCCTGACTTTC. Its translation: CASSPQGKGANVLTF. The rearrangement links TRBV28 to TRBJ2-6, with TRBD1 as a possible D gene (6 bases). Germline CDR1 and CDR2: MDHEN and SYDVKM. This CDR3 is built from 15 residues. Trimming cost V 5 bases and J 4 bases, with 12 bases left between them.